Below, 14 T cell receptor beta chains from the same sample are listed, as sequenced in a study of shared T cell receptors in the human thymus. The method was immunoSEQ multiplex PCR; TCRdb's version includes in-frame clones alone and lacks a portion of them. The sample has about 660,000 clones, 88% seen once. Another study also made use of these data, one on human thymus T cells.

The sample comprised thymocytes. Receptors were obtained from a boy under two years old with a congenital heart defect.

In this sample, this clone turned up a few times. The CDR3 reads CASSAGPTAPQEDTEAFF. The CDR3 DNA reads as TGTGCCAGCAGCGCCGGACCGACTGCACCCCAGGAGGACACTGAAGCTTTCTTT. The chain joins TRBV9 to TRBJ1-1; D not certain. This CDR3 has 18 residues. V dropped 3 bases and J dropped 3 bases, with 24 bases sitting between them. Germline CDR1 SGDLS, CDR2 YYNGEE.

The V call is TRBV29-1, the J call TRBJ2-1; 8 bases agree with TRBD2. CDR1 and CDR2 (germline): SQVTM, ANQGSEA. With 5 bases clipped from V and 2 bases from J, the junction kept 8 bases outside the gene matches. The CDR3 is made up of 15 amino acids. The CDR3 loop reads CSVPYPGGAYNEQFF. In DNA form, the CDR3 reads TGCAGCGTTCCTTATCCGGGAGGGGCCTACAATGAGCAGTTCTTC.

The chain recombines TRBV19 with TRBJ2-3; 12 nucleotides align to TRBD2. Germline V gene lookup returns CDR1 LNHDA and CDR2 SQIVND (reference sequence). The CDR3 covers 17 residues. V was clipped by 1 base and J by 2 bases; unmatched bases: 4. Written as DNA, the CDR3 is TGTGCCAGTAGTATAGGACTAGCGGGAGTGTCCACAGATACGCAGTATTTT. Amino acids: CASSIGLAGVSTDTQYF.

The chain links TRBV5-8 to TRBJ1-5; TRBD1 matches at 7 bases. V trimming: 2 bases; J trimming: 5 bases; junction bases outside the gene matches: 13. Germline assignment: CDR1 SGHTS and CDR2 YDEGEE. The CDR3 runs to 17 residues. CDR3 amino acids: CASSFGSPDRLDQPQHF. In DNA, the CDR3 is TGTGCCAGCAGCTTTGGAAGCCCGGACAGGCTGGATCAGCCCCAGCATTTT. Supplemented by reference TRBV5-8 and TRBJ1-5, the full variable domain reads EAGVTQSPTHLIKTRGQQATLRCSPISGHTSVYWYQQALGLGLQFLLWYDEGEERNRGNFPPRFSGRQFPNYSSELNVNALELEDSALYLCASSFGSPDRLDQPQHFGDGTRLSIL.

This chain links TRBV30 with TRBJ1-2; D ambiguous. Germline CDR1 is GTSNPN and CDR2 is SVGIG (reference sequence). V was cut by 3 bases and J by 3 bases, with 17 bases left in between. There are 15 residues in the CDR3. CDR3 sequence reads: CAWRAYRGLDYGYTF. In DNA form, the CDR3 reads TGTGCCTGGAGAGCCTACCGGGGTCTTGACTATGGCTACACCTTC.

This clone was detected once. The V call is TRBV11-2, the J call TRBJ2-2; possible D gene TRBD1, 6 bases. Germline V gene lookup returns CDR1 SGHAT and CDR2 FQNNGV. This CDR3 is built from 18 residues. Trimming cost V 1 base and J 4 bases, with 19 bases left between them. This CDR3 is CASSLVSGAGAPTGELFF. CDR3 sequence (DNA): TGTGCCAGCAGCTTAGTGTCCGGGGCAGGGGCTCCCACCGGGGAGCTGTTTTTT.

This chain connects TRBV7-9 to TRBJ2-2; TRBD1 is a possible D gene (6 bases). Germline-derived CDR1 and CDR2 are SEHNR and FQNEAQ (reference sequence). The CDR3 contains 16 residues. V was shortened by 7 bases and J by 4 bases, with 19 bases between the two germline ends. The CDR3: CASTGLGRGSTGELFF. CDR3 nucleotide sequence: TGTGCCAGCACCGGCTTGGGCAGGGGTTCCACCGGGGAGCTGTTTTTT.

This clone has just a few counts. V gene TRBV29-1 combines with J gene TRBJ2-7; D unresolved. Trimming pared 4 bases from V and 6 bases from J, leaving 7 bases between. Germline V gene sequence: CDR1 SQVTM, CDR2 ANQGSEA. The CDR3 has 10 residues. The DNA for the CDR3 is TGCAGCGTTGGGGCAAGCGAGCAGTACTTC. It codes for CSVGASEQYF.

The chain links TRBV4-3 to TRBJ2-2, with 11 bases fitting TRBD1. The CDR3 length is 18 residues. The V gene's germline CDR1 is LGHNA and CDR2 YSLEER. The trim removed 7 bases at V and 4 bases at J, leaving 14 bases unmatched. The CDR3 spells CASTPDRTGTGGTGELFF. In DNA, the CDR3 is TGCGCCAGCACCCCAGACCGAACCGGGACAGGGGGCACCGGGGAGCTGTTTTTT.

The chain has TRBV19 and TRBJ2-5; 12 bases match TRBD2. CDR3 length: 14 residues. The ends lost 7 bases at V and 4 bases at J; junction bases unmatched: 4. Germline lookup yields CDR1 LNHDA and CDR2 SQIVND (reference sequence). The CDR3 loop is CASKLTSGRETQYF. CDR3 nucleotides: TGTGCCAGTAAACTGACTAGCGGGAGAGAGACCCAGTACTTC.

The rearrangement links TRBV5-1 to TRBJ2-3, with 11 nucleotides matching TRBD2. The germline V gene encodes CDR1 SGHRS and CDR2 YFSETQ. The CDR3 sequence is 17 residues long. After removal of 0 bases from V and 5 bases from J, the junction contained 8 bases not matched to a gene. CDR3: CASSLGELAGVGDTQYF. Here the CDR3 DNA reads TGCGCCAGCAGCTTGGGGGAACTAGCGGGAGTGGGAGATACGCAGTATTTT.

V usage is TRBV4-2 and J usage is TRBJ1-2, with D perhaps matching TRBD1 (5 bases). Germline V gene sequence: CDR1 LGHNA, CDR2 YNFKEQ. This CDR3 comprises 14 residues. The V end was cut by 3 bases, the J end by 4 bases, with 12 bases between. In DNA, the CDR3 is TGTGCCAGCAGCCACGACGACAGCTTCTATGGCTACACCTTC. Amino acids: CASSHDDSFYGYTF.

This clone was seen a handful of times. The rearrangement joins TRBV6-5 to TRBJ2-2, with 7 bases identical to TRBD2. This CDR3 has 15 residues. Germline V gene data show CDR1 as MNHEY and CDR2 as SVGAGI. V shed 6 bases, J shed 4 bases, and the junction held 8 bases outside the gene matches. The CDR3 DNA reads TGTGCCAGCAGAAGCCCGGGACTATTCACCGGGGAGCTGTTTTTT. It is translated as CASRSPGLFTGELFF.

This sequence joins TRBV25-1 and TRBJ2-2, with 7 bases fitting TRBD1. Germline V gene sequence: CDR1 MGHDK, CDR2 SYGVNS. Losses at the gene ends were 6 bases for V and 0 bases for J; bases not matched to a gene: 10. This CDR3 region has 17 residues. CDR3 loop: CASRPDDDRANTGELFF. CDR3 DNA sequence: TGTGCCAGCAGACCGGACGATGACAGGGCGAACACCGGGGAGCTGTTTTTT. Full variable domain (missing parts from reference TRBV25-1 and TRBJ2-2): EADIYQTPRYLVIGTGKKITLECSQTMGHDKMYWYQQDPGMELHLIHYSYGVNSTEKGDLSSESTVSRIRTEHFPLTLESARPSHTSQYLCASRPDDDRANTGELFFGEGSRLTVL.